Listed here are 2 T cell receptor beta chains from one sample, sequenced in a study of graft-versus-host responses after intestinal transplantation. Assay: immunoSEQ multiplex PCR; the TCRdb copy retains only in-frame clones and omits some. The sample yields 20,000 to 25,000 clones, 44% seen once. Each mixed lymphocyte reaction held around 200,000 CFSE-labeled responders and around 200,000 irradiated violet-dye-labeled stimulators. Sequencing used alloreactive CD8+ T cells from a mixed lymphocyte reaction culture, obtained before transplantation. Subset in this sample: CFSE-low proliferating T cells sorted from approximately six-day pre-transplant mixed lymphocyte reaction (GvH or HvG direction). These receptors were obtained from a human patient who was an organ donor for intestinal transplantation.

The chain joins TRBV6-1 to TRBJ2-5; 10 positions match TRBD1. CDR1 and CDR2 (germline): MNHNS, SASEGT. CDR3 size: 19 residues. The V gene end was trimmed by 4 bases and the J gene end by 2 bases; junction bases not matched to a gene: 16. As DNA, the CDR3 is TGTGCCAGCAGTGTCCCGGACAGGGGGGGGCGGGAGGTGCAAGAGACCCAGTACTTC. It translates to CASSVPDRGGREVQETQYF.

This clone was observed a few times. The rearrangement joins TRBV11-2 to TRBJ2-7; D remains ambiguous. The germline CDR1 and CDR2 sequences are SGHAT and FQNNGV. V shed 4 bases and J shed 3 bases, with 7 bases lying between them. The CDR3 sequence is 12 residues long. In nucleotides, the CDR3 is TGTGCCAGCAGCTCCAACAGCTACGAGCAGTACTTC. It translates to CASSSNSYEQYF.